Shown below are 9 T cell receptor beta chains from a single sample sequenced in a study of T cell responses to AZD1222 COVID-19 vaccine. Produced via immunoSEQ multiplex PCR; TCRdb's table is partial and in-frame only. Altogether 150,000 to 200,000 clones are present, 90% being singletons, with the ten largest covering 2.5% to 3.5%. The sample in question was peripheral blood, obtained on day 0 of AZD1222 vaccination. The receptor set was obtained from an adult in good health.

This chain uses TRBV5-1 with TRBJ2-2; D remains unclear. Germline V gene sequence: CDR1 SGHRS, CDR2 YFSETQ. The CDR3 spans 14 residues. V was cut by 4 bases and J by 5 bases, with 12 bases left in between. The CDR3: CASSPVISTGELFF. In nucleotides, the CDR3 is TGCGCCAGCAGCCCTGTTATTAGTACCGGGGAGCTGTTTTTT.

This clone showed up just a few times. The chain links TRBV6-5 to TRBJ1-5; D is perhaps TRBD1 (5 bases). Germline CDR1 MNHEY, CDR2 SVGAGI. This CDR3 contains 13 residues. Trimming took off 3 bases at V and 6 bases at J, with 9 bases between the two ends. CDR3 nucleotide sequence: TGTGCCAGCAGTTATGGGGGGAGTCAGCCCCAGCATTTT. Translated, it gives CASSYGGSQPQHF.

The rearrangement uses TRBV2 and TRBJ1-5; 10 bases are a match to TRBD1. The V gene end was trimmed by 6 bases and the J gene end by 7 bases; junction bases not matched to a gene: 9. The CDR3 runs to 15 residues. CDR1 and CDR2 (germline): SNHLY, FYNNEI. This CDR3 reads CASSRDRGGRQPQHF. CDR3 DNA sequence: TGTGCCAGCAGCCGGGACAGGGGAGGAAGGCAGCCCCAGCATTTT.

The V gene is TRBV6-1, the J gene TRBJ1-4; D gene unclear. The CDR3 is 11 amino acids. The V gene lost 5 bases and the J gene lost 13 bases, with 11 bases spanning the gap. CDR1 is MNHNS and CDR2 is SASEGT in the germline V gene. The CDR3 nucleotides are TGTGCCAGCAGTCGTGGGGATCTACTGTTTTTT. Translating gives CASSRGDLLFF.

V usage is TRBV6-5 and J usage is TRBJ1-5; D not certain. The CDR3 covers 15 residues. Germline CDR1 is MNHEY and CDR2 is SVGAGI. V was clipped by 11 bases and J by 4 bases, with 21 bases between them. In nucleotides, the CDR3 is TGTGCCGCCCGGGCAGCCGCCTGGGCAAATCAGCCCCAGCATTTT. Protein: CAARAAAWANQPQHF.

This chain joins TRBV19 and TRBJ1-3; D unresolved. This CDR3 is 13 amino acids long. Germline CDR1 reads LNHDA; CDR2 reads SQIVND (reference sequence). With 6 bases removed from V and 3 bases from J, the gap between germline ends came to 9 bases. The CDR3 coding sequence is TGTGCCAGTAGCTCAAAGGGTGGAAACACCATATATTTT. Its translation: CASSSKGGNTIYF.

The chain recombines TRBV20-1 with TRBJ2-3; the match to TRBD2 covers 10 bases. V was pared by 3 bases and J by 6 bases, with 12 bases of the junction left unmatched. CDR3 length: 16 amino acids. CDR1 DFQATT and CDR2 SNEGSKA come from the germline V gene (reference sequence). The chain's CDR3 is CSASVEAGGPGDTQYF. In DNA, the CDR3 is TGCAGTGCTAGTGTAGAAGCGGGGGGGCCGGGGGATACGCAGTATTTT.

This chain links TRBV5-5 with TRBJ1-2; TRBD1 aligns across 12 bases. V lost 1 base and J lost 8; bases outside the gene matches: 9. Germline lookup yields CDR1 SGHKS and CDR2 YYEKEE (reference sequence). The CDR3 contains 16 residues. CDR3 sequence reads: CASSLPGTGGAFGYTF. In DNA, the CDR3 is TGTGCCAGCAGCTTGCCCGGGACAGGGGGCGCCTTCGGCTACACCTTC.

The CDR3 protein is CATPSGDQETQYF. CDR3 in DNA: TGTGCCACCCCCTCGGGGGACCAAGAGACCCAGTACTTC. The rearrangement links TRBV2 to TRBJ2-5; weak D call: TRBD2 (6 bases). The CDR3 has 13 residues. Trimming shortened V by 10 bases and J by 0 bases, and 12 bases separated the two germline ends. The germline CDR1 and CDR2 sequences are SNHLY and FYNNEI.